This T cell receptor (beta chain) came from a study of cytomegalovirus exposure and HLA in healthy donors. PCR primers comprised 60 Vbeta and 13 Jbeta primers. The protocol was immunoSEQ multiplex PCR, while the TCRdb copy is restricted to in-frame clones and leaves out a portion. This table holds around 150,000 clones, 70% to 80% found once. A word on this clone: The antigen is unknown.

The CDR3 has 15 amino acids. V was pared by 1 base and J by 0 bases, with 9 bases between. Germline CDR1 and CDR2: MNHEY and SMNVEV (reference sequence). General study results and limits: Sequencing depth across donors, presence/absence analyses assumed, was roughly uniform. Around 160 TCR beta chains were listed as cytomegalovirus-associated. From TCR beta sequences, most subjects' HLA-A and HLA-B alleles were reportedly predicted accurately.

Specimen: PBMCs. The gene calls are TRBV27 and TRBJ1-1, with D perhaps matching TRBD1 (6 bases). This clonotype was obtained from a young man in good health and CMV-seronegative. This CDR3 is CASSLFGGMNTEAFF. In DNA, the CDR3 is TGTGCCAGCAGTTTATTTGGGGGCATGAACACTGAAGCTTTCTTT.